This T cell receptor (beta chain) was identified during a study of blood T cell repertoires in COVID-19. On the study more broadly: Sources were T cells, B-cell-depleted T cells, or PBMCs; the material itself was cDNA or gDNA.

V was trimmed by 1 base and J by 8 bases, leaving 14 bases between them. The CDR3 has 14 amino acids. Germline loops: CDR1 SGHTA, CDR2 FQGNSA. Original data processing: It was from reference gene primer amplification that nucleated cell counts were estimated. Repertoires were generated with immunoSEQ multiplex PCR, while TCRdb's copy carries only in-frame clones and drops some. That table gives V, J and clone size, and the DNA gave D and trimming. The sample contains about 200,000 clones, over 75% of which appear only once. A Seattle source enrolled patients during active infection and followed them longitudinally.

The chain is built from TRBV7-2 and TRBJ1-1; no clear D. The sample comprised peripheral blood. The TCR originated in a woman between 70 and 85 years old with COVID-19, enrolled during active disease. CDR3 region: CASSLDPGVREAFF. In DNA, the CDR3 is TGTGCCAGCAGCTTAGATCCCGGGGTCCGAGAAGCTTTCTTT.